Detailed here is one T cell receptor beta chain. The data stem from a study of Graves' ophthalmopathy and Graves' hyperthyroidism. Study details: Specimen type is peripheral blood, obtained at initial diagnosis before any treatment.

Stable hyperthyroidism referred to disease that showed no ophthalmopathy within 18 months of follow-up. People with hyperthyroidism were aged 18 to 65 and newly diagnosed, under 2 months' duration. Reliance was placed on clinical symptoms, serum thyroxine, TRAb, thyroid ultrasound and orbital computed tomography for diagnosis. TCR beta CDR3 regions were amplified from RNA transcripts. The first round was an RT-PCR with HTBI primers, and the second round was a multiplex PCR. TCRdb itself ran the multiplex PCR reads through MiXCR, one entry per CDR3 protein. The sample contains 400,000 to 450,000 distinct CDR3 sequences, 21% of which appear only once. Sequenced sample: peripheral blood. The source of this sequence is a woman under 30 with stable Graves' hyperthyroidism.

DNA of the CDR3: TGTGCCAGCAGTGAAGCGTCTACAGGGTCCACTGAAGCTTTCTTT. As protein: CASSEASTGSTEAFF. This rearrangement joins TRBV6-1 to TRBJ1-1; the D gene is possibly TRBD1 (6 bases). The ends were cut back, 0 bases at V and 4 bases at J, with 12 bases in the middle. Germline V gives CDR1 MNHNS, CDR2 SASEGT. This CDR3 contains 15 residues.